The rows below give T cell receptor beta chains drawn from one sample of a study of cytomegalovirus exposure and HLA in healthy donors. Libraries were prepared by immunoSEQ multiplex PCR; TCRdb keeps only in-frame clonotypes and omits some of them. The sample lists approximately 190,000 clones, roughly 80% occurring once. Sequenced input: PBMCs. All receptors derive from a man aged 45 to 65 in good health and CMV-seronegative. CDR3s include the opening cysteine and the closing phenylalanine or tryptophan. Fields, in order: V gene, clone size, J gene, D gene, CDR3 DNA, CDR3 protein. The D gene is left open where the match is weak. A clone size is listed for some rows: how often the clone was seen (once, few, many), or a class if it is expanded.

v_call: TRBV7-9
clone_size: few
j_call: TRBJ2-5
d_call: TRBD2
cdr3_nt: TGTTCCAGCAGCCACAGCGGGGGGGAGACCCAGTACTTC
cdr3_aa: CSSSHSGGETQYF

v_call: TRBV7-2
clone_size: -
j_call: TRBJ2-2
d_call: TRBD2
cdr3_nt: TGTGCCAGCAGGGTAGCGGGGGGGAACACCGGGGAGCTGTTTTTT
cdr3_aa: CASRVAGGNTGELFF

v_call: TRBV4-1
clone_size: -
j_call: TRBJ2-4
d_call: TRBD2
cdr3_nt: TGCGCCAGCAGCCAAGATAAGGTGGCTAGCGGAACACAAGCCAAAAACATTCAGTACTTC
cdr3_aa: CASSQDKVASGTQAKNIQYF

v_call: TRBV10-3
clone_size: -
j_call: TRBJ2-7
d_call: -
cdr3_nt: TGTGCCATCAATTCTCAGGGAACCGTTCACGAGCAGTACTTC
cdr3_aa: CAINSQGTVHEQYF

v_call: TRBV6-5
clone_size: once
j_call: TRBJ2-5
d_call: TRBD1
cdr3_nt: TGTGCCAGCAGTTCCATACCAGACAGGGAGAGGTACTTC
cdr3_aa: CASSSIPDRERYF

v_call: TRBV27
clone_size: -
j_call: TRBJ2-5
d_call: -
cdr3_nt: TGTGCCAGCATCATATCGCGGGTGACCCAGTACTTC
cdr3_aa: CASIISRVTQYF

v_call: TRBV4-3
clone_size: -
j_call: TRBJ2-1
d_call: -
cdr3_nt: TGCGCCAGCAGCCAAGAGTCCGGGGACTGGAATGAGCAGTTCTTC
cdr3_aa: CASSQESGDWNEQFF

v_call: TRBV28
clone_size: -
j_call: TRBJ2-7
d_call: TRBD2
cdr3_nt: TGTGCCAGCAGTTTCTCGGGGAGGGGCTACGAGCAGTACTTC
cdr3_aa: CASSFSGRGYEQYF

v_call: TRBV13
clone_size: -
j_call: TRBJ2-2
d_call: -
cdr3_nt: TGTGCCAGCAGCCCTAAACCCGGGGAGCTGTTTTTT
cdr3_aa: CASSPKPGELFF

v_call: TRBV14
clone_size: -
j_call: TRBJ1-5
d_call: -
cdr3_nt: TGTGCCAGCAGCAATTCCCCGGGGCAGCCCCAGCATTTT
cdr3_aa: CASSNSPGQPQHF

v_call: TRBV15
clone_size: once
j_call: TRBJ2-6
d_call: -
cdr3_nt: TGTGCCACCAGCAGAGAGGGGCGGGCCAACGTCCTGACTTTC
cdr3_aa: CATSREGRANVLTF

v_call: TRBV14
clone_size: -
j_call: TRBJ1-1
d_call: -
cdr3_nt: TGTGCCAGCAGCCAGTACAAGAACACTGAAGCTTTCTTT
cdr3_aa: CASSQYKNTEAFF

v_call: TRBV6-1
clone_size: few
j_call: TRBJ1-5
d_call: -
cdr3_nt: TGTGCCAGCAGTGAAATCAGTGGAAGGGGATTGCAGCCCCAGCATTTT
cdr3_aa: CASSEISGRGLQPQHF

v_call: TRBV6-1
clone_size: -
j_call: TRBJ1-6
d_call: -
cdr3_nt: TGTGCCATGGGGGGGCCAAGCCTTCTACCCCTCCACTTT
cdr3_aa: CAMGGPSLLPLHF

v_call: TRBV5-1
clone_size: few
j_call: TRBJ2-5
d_call: -
cdr3_nt: TGCGCCAGCAGCTTTGGGGCGGGACCTGGGACCCAGTACTTC
cdr3_aa: CASSFGAGPGTQYF

v_call: TRBV4-3
clone_size: -
j_call: TRBJ1-3
d_call: -
cdr3_nt: TGCGCCAGCAGCCAAGAATTTTACAGACACTCTGGAAACACCATATATTTT
cdr3_aa: CASSQEFYRHSGNTIYF

v_call: TRBV6-5
clone_size: -
j_call: TRBJ2-3
d_call: -
cdr3_nt: TGTGCCAGCAGCGTTACGGGGGTTATAGATACGCAGTATTTT
cdr3_aa: CASSVTGVIDTQYF

v_call: TRBV5-1
clone_size: -
j_call: TRBJ2-1
d_call: -
cdr3_nt: TGCGCCAGCAGCTTGGGGCCAGGACAGCTAGGGGAGCAGTTCTTC
cdr3_aa: CASSLGPGQLGEQFF

v_call: TRBV9
clone_size: -
j_call: TRBJ1-1
d_call: TRBD1
cdr3_nt: TGTGCCAGCAGCGTAAGCGGGACAGGGGCTGAAGCTTTCTTT
cdr3_aa: CASSVSGTGAEAFF

v_call: TRBV7-6
clone_size: few
j_call: TRBJ2-7
d_call: -
cdr3_nt: TGTGCCAGCAGCTCAGTCTCTCGGGACTTCTTCCACGAGCAGTACTTC
cdr3_aa: CASSSVSRDFFHEQYF

v_call: TRBV4-3
clone_size: once
j_call: TRBJ2-1
d_call: -
cdr3_nt: TGCGCCAGCAGCTCCCAAAACTCCTACAATGAGCAGTTCTTC
cdr3_aa: CASSSQNSYNEQFF

v_call: TRBV4-1
clone_size: -
j_call: TRBJ1-6
d_call: TRBD1
cdr3_nt: TGCGCCAGCAGCCAATGGGACAGAGATAATTCACCCCTCCACTTT
cdr3_aa: CASSQWDRDNSPLHF

v_call: TRBV10-1
clone_size: -
j_call: TRBJ1-3
d_call: -
cdr3_nt: TGCGCCAGCAGTGAGTCGAGGACTGCTGGAAACACCATATATTTT
cdr3_aa: CASSESRTAGNTIYF

v_call: TRBV12-2
clone_size: -
j_call: TRBJ1-1
d_call: -
cdr3_nt: TGTGCAAGTCGCTTAGGGGCCAAGGGAGCCACGCCTGAAGCTTTCTTT
cdr3_aa: CASRLGAKGATPEAFF

v_call: TRBV18
clone_size: -
j_call: TRBJ1-3
d_call: -
cdr3_nt: TGTGCCAGCTCAGCGGGACCTGCTATAGGTGGAAACACCATATATTTT
cdr3_aa: CASSAGPAIGGNTIYF

v_call: TRBV7-9
clone_size: -
j_call: TRBJ2-1
d_call: TRBD2
cdr3_nt: TGTGCCAGCAGCTCCCTCGGGCGGGGGGTTTACAATGAGCAGTTCTTC
cdr3_aa: CASSSLGRGVYNEQFF

v_call: TRBV9
clone_size: -
j_call: TRBJ2-4
d_call: -
cdr3_nt: TGTGCCAGCAGCTCCCGAGGGAACATTCAGTACTTC
cdr3_aa: CASSSRGNIQYF

v_call: TRBV10-3
clone_size: -
j_call: TRBJ2-7
d_call: -
cdr3_nt: TGTGCCATCAGTCCGACTAGACGCGAGCAGTACTTC
cdr3_aa: CAISPTRREQYF

v_call: TRBV18
clone_size: -
j_call: TRBJ2-3
d_call: -
cdr3_nt: TGTGCCAGCTCACTGCTCATGGGGGGACAGACGAGCACAGATACGCAGTATTTT
cdr3_aa: CASSLLMGGQTSTDTQYF

v_call: TRBV5-5
clone_size: -
j_call: TRBJ2-7
d_call: TRBD1
cdr3_nt: TGTGCCAGCAGCTTGTCGTCGGGACAGGGGTACGAGCAGTACTTC
cdr3_aa: CASSLSSGQGYEQYF

v_call: TRBV6-5
clone_size: -
j_call: TRBJ2-5
d_call: -
cdr3_nt: TGTGCCAGCAGTTTCTCGAGGGAGACCCAGTACTTC
cdr3_aa: CASSFSRETQYF

v_call: TRBV6-5
clone_size: -
j_call: TRBJ1-6
d_call: -
cdr3_nt: TGTGCCAGCAGTTATACGAAGGGGGGGGGATCACCCCTCCACTTT
cdr3_aa: CASSYTKGGGSPLHF

v_call: TRBV7-6
clone_size: -
j_call: TRBJ2-2
d_call: -
cdr3_nt: TGTGCCAGCAGCCTCTCCCCCGGGGAGCTGTTTTTT
cdr3_aa: CASSLSPGELFF

v_call: TRBV9
clone_size: -
j_call: TRBJ2-5
d_call: -
cdr3_nt: TGTGCCAGCAGCTACGGGACAAAAGAGACCCAGTACTTC
cdr3_aa: CASSYGTKETQYF

v_call: TRBV4-2
clone_size: -
j_call: TRBJ1-5
d_call: -
cdr3_nt: TGTGCCAGCAGCCAAGACGGTGAAGGGGCTCAGCATTTT
cdr3_aa: CASSQDGEGAQHF

v_call: TRBV9
clone_size: once
j_call: TRBJ1-6
d_call: -
cdr3_nt: TGTGCCAGCAGCGTACATACAGGCGAATCCTATAATTCACCCCTCCACTTT
cdr3_aa: CASSVHTGESYNSPLHF

v_call: TRBV5-5
clone_size: -
j_call: TRBJ2-1
d_call: TRBD2
cdr3_nt: TGTGCCAGCAGCTTGTCCGGGGGGTACAATGAGCAGTTCTTC
cdr3_aa: CASSLSGGYNEQFF

v_call: TRBV4-1
clone_size: once
j_call: TRBJ1-2
d_call: TRBD1
cdr3_nt: TGCGCCAGCAGCCAAACTGACAGGGCTGAGGGCTACACCTTC
cdr3_aa: CASSQTDRAEGYTF

v_call: TRBV7-6
clone_size: -
j_call: TRBJ2-5
d_call: TRBD1
cdr3_nt: TGTGCCAGCAGCCGGACAGGGCCTCAAGAGACCCAGTACTTC
cdr3_aa: CASSRTGPQETQYF

v_call: TRBV5-1
clone_size: once
j_call: TRBJ2-3
d_call: TRBD2
cdr3_nt: TGCGCCAGCAGCTTGGATGCGGGGGGGCGTAGAGATACGCAGTATTTT
cdr3_aa: CASSLDAGGRRDTQYF

v_call: TRBV18
clone_size: -
j_call: TRBJ2-3
d_call: -
cdr3_nt: TGTGCCAGCTCACCCTCAGATACGCAGTATTTT
cdr3_aa: CASSPSDTQYF

v_call: TRBV7-8
clone_size: -
j_call: TRBJ2-1
d_call: TRBD2
cdr3_nt: TGTGCCAGCAGCTTCGGGGGGGGCTATGAGCAGTTCTTC
cdr3_aa: CASSFGGGYEQFF

v_call: TRBV5-1
clone_size: -
j_call: TRBJ1-2
d_call: -
cdr3_nt: TGCGCCAGCAGCTTGCCAGGGGATGGCTATGGCTACACCTTC
cdr3_aa: CASSLPGDGYGYTF

v_call: TRBV4-1
clone_size: -
j_call: TRBJ2-7
d_call: TRBD1
cdr3_nt: TGCGCCAGCAGCCAAGCGACAGGGGTCTACGAGCAGTACTTC
cdr3_aa: CASSQATGVYEQYF

v_call: TRBV9
clone_size: -
j_call: TRBJ2-7
d_call: TRBD2
cdr3_nt: TGTGCCAGCAGCGTAGGAGCGGGGACCTACGAGCAGTACTTC
cdr3_aa: CASSVGAGTYEQYF

v_call: TRBV4-1
clone_size: -
j_call: TRBJ1-5
d_call: -
cdr3_nt: TGCGCCAGCAGCCAAGATCATCCAGGAATGGGTCAGCCCCAGCATTTT
cdr3_aa: CASSQDHPGMGQPQHF

v_call: TRBV7-2
clone_size: few
j_call: TRBJ1-1
d_call: -
cdr3_nt: TGTGCCAGCAGCTTAGCCCTTAACACTGAAGCTTTCTTT
cdr3_aa: CASSLALNTEAFF

v_call: TRBV7-8
clone_size: -
j_call: TRBJ1-1
d_call: -
cdr3_nt: TGTGCCAGCAGCTTAGGCAGCACTGAAGCTTTCTTT
cdr3_aa: CASSLGSTEAFF

v_call: TRBV4-1
clone_size: -
j_call: TRBJ2-7
d_call: -
cdr3_nt: TGCGCCAGCAGCCAAGTTGACGCGGAATCCTACGAGCAGTACTTC
cdr3_aa: CASSQVDAESYEQYF

v_call: TRBV15
clone_size: -
j_call: TRBJ1-5
d_call: TRBD1
cdr3_nt: TGTGCCACCAGCAGAGGGGACAGCTCAGATCAGCCCCAGCATTTT
cdr3_aa: CATSRGDSSDQPQHF

v_call: TRBV5-6
clone_size: -
j_call: TRBJ2-4
d_call: TRBD1
cdr3_nt: TGTGCCAGCAGCTCGATAGGACAGGTAGCCAAAAACATTCAGTACTTC
cdr3_aa: CASSSIGQVAKNIQYF

v_call: TRBV6-5
clone_size: once
j_call: TRBJ2-1
d_call: TRBD2
cdr3_nt: TGTGCCAGCACCAGACTAGCGGGGGGTGGCAATGAGCAGTTCTTC
cdr3_aa: CASTRLAGGGNEQFF